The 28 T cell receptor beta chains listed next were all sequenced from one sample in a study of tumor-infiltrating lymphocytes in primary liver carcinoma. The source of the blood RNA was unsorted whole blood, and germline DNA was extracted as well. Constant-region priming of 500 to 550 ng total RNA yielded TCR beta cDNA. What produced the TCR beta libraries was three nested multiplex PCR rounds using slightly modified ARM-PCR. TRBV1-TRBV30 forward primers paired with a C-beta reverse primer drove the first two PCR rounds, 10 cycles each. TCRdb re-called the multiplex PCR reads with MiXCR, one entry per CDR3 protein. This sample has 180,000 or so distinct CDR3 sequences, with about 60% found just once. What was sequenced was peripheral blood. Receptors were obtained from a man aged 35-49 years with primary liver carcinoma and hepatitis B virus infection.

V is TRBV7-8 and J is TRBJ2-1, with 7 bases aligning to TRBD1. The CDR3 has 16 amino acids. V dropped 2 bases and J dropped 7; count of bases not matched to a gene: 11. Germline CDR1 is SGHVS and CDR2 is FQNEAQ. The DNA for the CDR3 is TGTGCCAGCAGCTTATTACGGGGACAGAACTGGAATGAGCAGTTCTTC. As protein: CASSLLRGQNWNEQFF. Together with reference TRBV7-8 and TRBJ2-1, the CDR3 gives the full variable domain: GAGVSQSPRYKVAKRGQDVALRCDPISGHVSLFWYQQALGQGPEFLTYFQNEAQLDKSGLPSDRFFAERPEGSVSTLKIQRTQQEDSAVYLCASSLLRGQNWNEQFFGPGTRLTVL.

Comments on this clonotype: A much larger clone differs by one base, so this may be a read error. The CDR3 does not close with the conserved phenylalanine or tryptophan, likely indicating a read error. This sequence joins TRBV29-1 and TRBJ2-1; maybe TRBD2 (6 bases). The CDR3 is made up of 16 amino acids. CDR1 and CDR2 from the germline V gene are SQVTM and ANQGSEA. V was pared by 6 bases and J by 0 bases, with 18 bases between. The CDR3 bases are TGCAGCGTGGGGATAGGCGGAGGGAGCTCCTACAATGAGCAGTTCCTC. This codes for CSVGIGGGSSYNEQFL.

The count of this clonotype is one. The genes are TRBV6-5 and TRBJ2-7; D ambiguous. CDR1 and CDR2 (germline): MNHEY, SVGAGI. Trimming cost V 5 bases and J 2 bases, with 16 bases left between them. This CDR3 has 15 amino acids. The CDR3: CASSKTEELTYEQYF. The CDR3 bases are TGTGCCAGCAGTAAAACAGAAGAATTGACCTACGAGCAGTACTTC.

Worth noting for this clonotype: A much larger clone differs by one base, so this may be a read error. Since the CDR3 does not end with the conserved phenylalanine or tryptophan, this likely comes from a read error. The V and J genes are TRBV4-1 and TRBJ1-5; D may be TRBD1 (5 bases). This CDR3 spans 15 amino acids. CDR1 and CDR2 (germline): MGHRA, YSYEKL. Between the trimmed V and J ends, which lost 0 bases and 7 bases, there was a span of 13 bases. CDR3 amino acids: CASSQEAGQGQPQHS. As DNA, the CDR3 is TGCGCCAGCAGCCAAGAGGCAGGGCAAGGACAGCCCCAGCATTCT.

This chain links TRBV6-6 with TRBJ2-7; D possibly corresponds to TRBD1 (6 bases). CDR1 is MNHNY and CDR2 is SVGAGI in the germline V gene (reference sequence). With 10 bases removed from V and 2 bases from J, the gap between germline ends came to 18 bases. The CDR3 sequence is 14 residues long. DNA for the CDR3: TGTGCCATCAGGAACCGACAGGTCCCCTACGAGCAGTACTTC. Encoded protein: CAIRNRQVPYEQYF.

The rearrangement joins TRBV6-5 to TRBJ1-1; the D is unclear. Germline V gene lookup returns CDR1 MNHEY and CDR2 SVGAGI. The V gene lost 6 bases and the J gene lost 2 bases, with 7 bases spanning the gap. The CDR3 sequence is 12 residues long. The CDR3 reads CASRGINTEAFF. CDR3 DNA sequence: TGTGCCAGCAGGGGCATCAACACTGAAGCTTTCTTT.

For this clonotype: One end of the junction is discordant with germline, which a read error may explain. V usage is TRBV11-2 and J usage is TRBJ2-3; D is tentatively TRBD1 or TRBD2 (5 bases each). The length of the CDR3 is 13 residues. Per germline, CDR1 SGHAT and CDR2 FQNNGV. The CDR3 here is CASSLSSTGTHYF. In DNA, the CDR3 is TGTGCCAGCAGCTTGTCTAGCACAGGTACGCATTATTTT.

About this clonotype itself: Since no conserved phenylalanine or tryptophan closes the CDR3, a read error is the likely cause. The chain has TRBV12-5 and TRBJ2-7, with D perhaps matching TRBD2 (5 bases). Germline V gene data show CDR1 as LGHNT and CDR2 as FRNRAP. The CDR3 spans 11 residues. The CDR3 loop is CTSPPGSEQYL. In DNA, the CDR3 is TGTACTAGTCCCCCGGGGTCCGAGCAGTACCTC.

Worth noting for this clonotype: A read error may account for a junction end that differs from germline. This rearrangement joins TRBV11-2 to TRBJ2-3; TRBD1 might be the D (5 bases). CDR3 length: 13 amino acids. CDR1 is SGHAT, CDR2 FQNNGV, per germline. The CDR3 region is CASSLPLTDTQYF. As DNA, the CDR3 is TGTGCCAGCAGCTTACCCCTGACAGATACTCAGTATTTT.

The CDR3 DNA is TGCGCCAGCAGCCAAGATGAGGCCAGGGGGCGTGGAGAGACCCAGTACTTC. Its protein product is CASSQDEARGRGETQYF. The chain uses TRBV4-1 and TRBJ2-5; TRBD1 aligns across 8 bases. V shed 0 bases and J 4 bases; nucleotides not matched to a gene: 10. Germline CDR1 is MGHRA and CDR2 is YSYEKL. This CDR3 is built from 17 residues.

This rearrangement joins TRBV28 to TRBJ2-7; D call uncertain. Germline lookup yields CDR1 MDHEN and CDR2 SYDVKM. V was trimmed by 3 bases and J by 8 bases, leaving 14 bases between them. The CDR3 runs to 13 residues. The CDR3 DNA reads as TGTGCCAGCAGTTTCCACCAGGACGCCCAGCAGTACTTC. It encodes CASSFHQDAQQYF. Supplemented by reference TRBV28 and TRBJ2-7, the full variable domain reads DVKVTQSSRYLVKRTGEKVFLECVQDMDHENMFWYRQDPGLGLRLIYFSYDVKMKEKGDIPEGYSVSREKKERFSLILESASTNQTSMYLCASSFHQDAQQYFGPGTRLTVT.

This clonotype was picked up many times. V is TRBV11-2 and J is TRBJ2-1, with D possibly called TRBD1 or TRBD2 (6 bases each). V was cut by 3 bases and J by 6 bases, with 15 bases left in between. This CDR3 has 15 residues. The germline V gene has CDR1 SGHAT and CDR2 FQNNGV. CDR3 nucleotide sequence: TGTGCCAGCAGCTTGCTAGGGGGGTTGGGCAATGAGCAGTTCTTC. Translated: CASSLLGGLGNEQFF.

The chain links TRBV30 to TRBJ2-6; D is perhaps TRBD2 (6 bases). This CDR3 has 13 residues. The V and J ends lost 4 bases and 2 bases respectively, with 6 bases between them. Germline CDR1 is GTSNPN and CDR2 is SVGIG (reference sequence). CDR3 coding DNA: TGTGCCTGGACGGGGGCTGGGGCCAACGTCCTGACTTTC. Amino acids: CAWTGAGANVLTF.

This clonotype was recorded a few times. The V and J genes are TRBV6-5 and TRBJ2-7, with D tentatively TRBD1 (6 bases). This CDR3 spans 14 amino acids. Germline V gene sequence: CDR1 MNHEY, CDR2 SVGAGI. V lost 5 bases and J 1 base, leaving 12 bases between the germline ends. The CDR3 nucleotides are TGTGCCAGCAGTATACAGGGTCTTTCCTACGAGCAGTACTTC. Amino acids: CASSIQGLSYEQYF.

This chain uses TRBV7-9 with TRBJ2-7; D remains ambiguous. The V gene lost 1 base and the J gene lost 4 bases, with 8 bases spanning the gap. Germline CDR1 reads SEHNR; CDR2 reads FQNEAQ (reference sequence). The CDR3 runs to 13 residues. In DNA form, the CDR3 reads TGTGCCAGCAGCTTAGAGTCTAGTTACGAGCAGTACTTC. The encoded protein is CASSLESSYEQYF.

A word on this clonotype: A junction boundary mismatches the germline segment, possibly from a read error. CDR3 protein: CVSSRGGGPTEAFF. CDR3 DNA sequence: TGCGTCAGCAGCCGAGGCGGAGGGCCCACTGAAGCATTCTTT. V and J are TRBV4-1 and TRBJ1-1; no definite D call. The CDR3 is made up of 14 amino acids. The germline gives CDR1 MGHRA, CDR2 YSYEKL.

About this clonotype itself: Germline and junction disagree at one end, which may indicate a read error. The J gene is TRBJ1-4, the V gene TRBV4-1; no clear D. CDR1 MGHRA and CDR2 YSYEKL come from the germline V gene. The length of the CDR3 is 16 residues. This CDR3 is CASSQVSRATNEKLLF. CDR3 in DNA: TGCGCCAGCAGCCAAGTTTCGAGGGCAACTAATGAAAAACTGCTTTTT.

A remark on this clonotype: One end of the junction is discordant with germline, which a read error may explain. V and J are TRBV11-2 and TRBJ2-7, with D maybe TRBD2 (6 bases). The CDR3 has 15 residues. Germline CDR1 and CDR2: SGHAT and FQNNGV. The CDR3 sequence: CASSLGGGNIYERYF. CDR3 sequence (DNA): TGTGCCAGCAGCTTAGGAGGCGGGAACATCTACGAGCGGTACTTC.

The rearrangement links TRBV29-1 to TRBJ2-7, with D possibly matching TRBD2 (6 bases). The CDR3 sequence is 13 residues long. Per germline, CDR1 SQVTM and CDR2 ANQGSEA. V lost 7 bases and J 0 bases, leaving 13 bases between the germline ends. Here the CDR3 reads CSAREAGSYEQYF. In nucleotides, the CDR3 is TGCAGCGCTCGGGAAGCGGGCTCCTACGAGCAGTACTTC.

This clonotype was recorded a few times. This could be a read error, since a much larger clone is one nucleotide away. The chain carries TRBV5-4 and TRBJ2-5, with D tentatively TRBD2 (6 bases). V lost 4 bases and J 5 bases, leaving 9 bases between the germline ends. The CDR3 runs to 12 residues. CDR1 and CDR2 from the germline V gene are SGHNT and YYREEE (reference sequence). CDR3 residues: CASSPAGETQYF. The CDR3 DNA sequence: TGTGCCAGCAGCCCGGCGGGGGAGACCCAGTACTTC. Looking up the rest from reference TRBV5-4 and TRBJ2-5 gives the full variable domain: ETGVTQSPTHLIKTRGQQVTLRCSSQSGHNTVSWYQQALGQGPQFIFQYYREEENGRGNFPPRFSGLQFPNYSSELNVNALELDDSALYLCASSPAGETQYFGPGTRLLVL.

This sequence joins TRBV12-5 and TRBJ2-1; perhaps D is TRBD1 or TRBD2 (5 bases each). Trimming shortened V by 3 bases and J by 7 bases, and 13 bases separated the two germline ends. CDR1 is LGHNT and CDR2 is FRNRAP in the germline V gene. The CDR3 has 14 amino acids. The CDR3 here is CASGFDTRGNEQFF. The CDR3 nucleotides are TGTGCTAGTGGTTTCGATACTAGGGGAAATGAGCAGTTCTTC.

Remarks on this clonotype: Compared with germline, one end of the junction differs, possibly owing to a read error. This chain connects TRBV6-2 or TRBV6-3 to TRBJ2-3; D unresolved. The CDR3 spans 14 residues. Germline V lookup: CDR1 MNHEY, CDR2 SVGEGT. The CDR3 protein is CATSPVLRSDTQYF. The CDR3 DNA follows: TGTGCCACCAGTCCAGTCTTAAGGTCAGATACGCAGTATTTT.

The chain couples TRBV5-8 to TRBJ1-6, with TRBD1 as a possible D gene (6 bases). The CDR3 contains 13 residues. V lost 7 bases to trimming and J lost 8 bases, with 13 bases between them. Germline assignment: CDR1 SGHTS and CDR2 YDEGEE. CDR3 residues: CASGTRGDSPLHF. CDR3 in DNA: TGTGCCAGCGGGACAAGGGGGGATTCACCCCTCCACTTT.

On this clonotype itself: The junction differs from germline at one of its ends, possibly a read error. Here the CDR3 reads CASSLGPREQFF. The CDR3 DNA is TGTGCCAGCAGCTTAGGCCCCAGGGAGCAATTCTTC. The gene calls are TRBV7-9 and TRBJ2-1, with D perhaps given as TRBD1 or TRBD2 (5 bases each). The germline gives CDR1 SEHNR, CDR2 FQNEAQ (reference sequence). The CDR3 totals 12 residues.

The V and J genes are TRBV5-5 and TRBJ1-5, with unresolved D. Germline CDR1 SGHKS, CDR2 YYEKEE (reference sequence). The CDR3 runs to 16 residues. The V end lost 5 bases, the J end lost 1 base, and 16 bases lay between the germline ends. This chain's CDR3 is CASSDGIGGSNQPQHF. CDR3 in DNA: TGTGCCAGCAGTGACGGAATCGGCGGCAGCAATCAGCCCCAGCATTTT.

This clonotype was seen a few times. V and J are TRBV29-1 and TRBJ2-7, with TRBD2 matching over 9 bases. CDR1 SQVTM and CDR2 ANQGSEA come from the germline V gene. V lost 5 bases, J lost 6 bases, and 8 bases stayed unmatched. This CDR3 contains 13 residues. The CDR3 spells CSVSVSGSGEQYF. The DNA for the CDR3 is TGCAGCGTTAGCGTTAGCGGGAGTGGCGAGCAGTACTTC.

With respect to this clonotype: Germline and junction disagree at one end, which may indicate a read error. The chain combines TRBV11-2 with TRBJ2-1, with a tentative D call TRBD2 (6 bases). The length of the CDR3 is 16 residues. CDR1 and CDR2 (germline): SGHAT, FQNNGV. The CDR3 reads CAGSLVVFGGNNEQFF. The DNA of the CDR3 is TGTGCCGGCAGCCTAGTCGTCTTCGGGGGAAACAATGAGCAGTTCTTC.

CDR3 amino acids: CSVGQGHQPQHF. The CDR3 DNA reads TGCAGCGTAGGACAGGGGCATCAGCCCCAGCATTTT. V and J are TRBV29-1 and TRBJ1-5; 9 nucleotides line up with TRBD1. CDR1 and CDR2 (germline): SQVTM, ANQGSEA. This CDR3 spans 12 amino acids. Germline trimming cut 6 bases from V and 5 bases from J; bases unmatched to any gene: 2. The full variable domain, in which reference TRBV29-1 and TRBJ1-5 provide the parts outside the CDR3, is SAVISQKPSRDICQRGTSLTIQCQVDSQVTMMFWYRQQPGQSLTLIATANQGSEATYESGFVIDKFPISRPNLTFSTLTVSNMSPEDSSIYLCSVGQGHQPQHFGDGTRLSIL.